A single T cell receptor beta chain is shown here with its context. What it recognizes is unknown. Trimming shortened V by 0 bases and J by 5 bases, and 13 bases separated the two germline ends. The CDR3 runs 15 residues. Germline-derived CDR1 and CDR2 are LGHNA and YNFKEQ. This sample is part of a study of Tregs in tolerant kidney transplant recipients. Study-wide context: Related graft donors supplied nonmyeloablative bone marrow transplants, and mixed chimerism was transient. Overall study results and limits: No direct test of biological reproducibility was done here. Antigen-driven expansion was suggested because donor-specific Tregs expanded more than all Tregs in tolerant patients.

CD4+CD25+CD127- Tregs, CD4+CD25- non-Tregs, CD4 and CD8 cells were sorted. The protocol was immunoSEQ multiplex PCR, while the TCRdb copy is restricted to in-frame clones and leaves out a portion. The sample holds under 85,000 clones, roughly nine tenths seen once. The clonotype comes from a human donor who received a combined kidney and bone marrow transplant. This sequence joins TRBV4-2 and TRBJ1-2, with D maybe TRBD1 (5 bases). Specimen: CD4+ T cells from blood, collected before the transplant. The CDR3 DNA is TGTGCCAGCAGCCAAGACCCCAGGGACTCTTATGGCTACACCTTC. It yields the protein CASSQDPRDSYGYTF.